Shown below are 27 T cell receptor beta chains from a single sample sequenced in a study of response to subunit inactivated influenza vaccine (dated by TCRdb to the late 2010s). Receptors were amplified or captured by RT-PCR. The sequencing machine was an Illumina HiSeq 2500. TCRdb reprocessing: public reads trimmed at Q25 with fastp, clones called with MiXCR, in-frame beta chains kept. Every CDR3 protein is listed once, alongside the most common genes and DNA of its rows. This sample comprises about 540,000 distinct CDR3 sequences, 11% to 15% of them detected only once. More than 9.5% of the sample lies in the top ten. The input for sequencing was PBMCs from blood, taken 11 to 12 days after vaccination. The source is a man in his forties or fifties who received an inactivated influenza vaccine. Donor details come from another sample of the same person, matched by shared clones.

The V gene is TRBV29-1, the J gene TRBJ2-7; possibly TRBD1 for D (5 bases). Germline V gene data show CDR1 as SQVTM and CDR2 as ANQGSEA. The length of the CDR3 is 14 residues. Trimming shortened V by 6 bases and J by 2 bases, and 17 bases separated the two germline ends. Written as DNA, the CDR3 is TGCAGCGTCAATAATCCAGGGATCCCCTACGAGCAGTACTTC. This codes for CSVNNPGIPYEQYF.

The rearrangement joins TRBV12-3 or TRBV12-4 to TRBJ2-1, with 13 bases lining up with TRBD2. The V segment lost 3 bases and the J segment 7 bases; nucleotides outside the gene matches: 9. CDR3 size: 17 residues. For the CDR3, the DNA is TGTGCCAGCAGTTTCAGAACTAGCGGGGGGGCAGCGAATGAGCAGTTCTTC. Translated: CASSFRTSGGAANEQFF.

V and J are TRBV4-3 and TRBJ2-5; 7 bases agree with TRBD1. V dropped 0 bases and J dropped 4; count of bases not matched to a gene: 5. CDR3 length equals 15 residues. Germline V gene sequence: CDR1 LGHNA, CDR2 YSLEER. Here the CDR3 reads CASSQEGTASETQYF. In DNA, the CDR3 is TGCGCCAGCAGCCAAGAGGGGACAGCCTCAGAGACCCAGTACTTC.

This clonotype has more than one count but fewer than ten. V usage is TRBV20-1 and J usage is TRBJ2-1; 7 nucleotides agree with TRBD2. This CDR3 is 15 amino acids long. From germline, CDR1 is DFQATT and CDR2 SNEGSKA (reference sequence). V lost 6 bases, J lost 5 bases, and 13 bases stayed unmatched. The CDR3 protein is CSAIEVTSAHNEQFF. In DNA form, the CDR3 reads TGCAGTGCCATTGAGGTCACTAGCGCTCACAATGAGCAGTTCTTC.

The sample holds a few counts of this clonotype. The gene calls are TRBV20-1 and TRBJ2-4; 9 positions match TRBD2. In germline, CDR1 is DFQATT, CDR2 SNEGSKA (reference sequence). The V segment lost 3 bases and the J segment 1 base; nucleotides outside the gene matches: 4. The CDR3 sequence is 15 residues long. The CDR3 DNA follows: TGCAGTGCTAGGGTTAGCGGGGGTGCCAAAAACATTCAGTACTTC. Its protein product is CSARVSGGAKNIQYF.

A few counts support this clonotype. The chain carries TRBV6-2 or TRBV6-3 and TRBJ2-4, with 7 bases identical to TRBD1. V lost 6 bases and J lost 7; bases outside the gene matches: 15. The V gene's germline CDR1 is MNHEY and CDR2 SVGEGT. The CDR3 contains 16 residues. For the CDR3, the DNA is TGTGCCAGCAGCCCCGACAGGGTGGAGATAAGCAACATTCAGTACTTC. This gives the protein CASSPDRVEISNIQYF.

This clonotype was observed at least ten times. The CDR3 loop is CASTIGTGRINTEAFF. CDR3 coding DNA: TGTGCCAGCACTATTGGGACAGGGAGAATAAACACTGAAGCTTTCTTT. The rearrangement links TRBV6-1 to TRBJ1-1; 9 bases fit TRBD1. CDR1 and CDR2 (germline): MNHNS, SASEGT. The ends lost 7 bases at V and 2 bases at J; junction bases unmatched: 11. CDR3 length: 16 amino acids.

The rearrangement uses TRBV29-1 and TRBJ2-3; 11 nucleotides agree with TRBD2. The length of the CDR3 is 15 residues. In germline, CDR1 is SQVTM, CDR2 ANQGSEA. V was pared by 3 bases and J by 5 bases, with 7 bases of the junction left unmatched. The CDR3 is CSVEELAGERDTQYF. DNA for the CDR3: TGCAGCGTTGAGGAACTAGCGGGAGAGAGAGATACGCAGTATTTT.

This clonotype has ten or more counts. The chain couples TRBV12-3 or TRBV12-4 to TRBJ2-1, with TRBD2 as a possible D gene (7 bases). Trimming removed 1 base at V and 2 bases at J, with 12 bases between. The CDR3 is 16 residues long. CDR3 nucleotide sequence: TGTGCCAGCAGTTTAGGGCGGGGGCGTGCCTACAATGAGCAGTTCTTC. This gives the protein CASSLGRGRAYNEQFF.

This chain uses TRBV21-1 with TRBJ2-7; TRBD1 was called by the table and not checked on the DNA. TRBV21-1 is classified as a pseudogene. The CDR3 has 15 residues. CDR3 sequence (DNA): TGTGCCAGCAGCAAGGGCCGGTCAGGGAACTACGAGCAGTACTTC. This encodes CASSKGRSGNYEQYF.

The chain uses TRBV7-8 and TRBJ2-1; no clear D gene. Trimming took 1 base from V and 5 from J, leaving 9 bases between them. CDR3 length equals 14 residues. In germline, CDR1 is SGHVS, CDR2 FQNEAQ. In DNA, the CDR3 is TGTGCCAGCAGCTTAGTACAGAAAAACAATGAGCAGTTCTTC. Protein: CASSLVQKNNEQFF.

This clonotype has a handful of counts. The rearrangement uses TRBV28 and TRBJ1-2; D is ambiguous. From germline, CDR1 is MDHEN and CDR2 SYDVKM. The CDR3 spans 15 residues. Trimming left V 7 bases short and J 4 bases short, with 19 bases between. The CDR3 spells CASNTPAGSGYGYTF. DNA of the CDR3: TGTGCCAGCAACACCCCGGCGGGATCCGGCTATGGCTACACCTTC.

This clonotype was picked up a small number of times. This chain uses TRBV20-1 with TRBJ2-5; 9 bases align to TRBD2. Germline lookup yields CDR1 DFQATT and CDR2 SNEGSKA (reference sequence). The J segment lost 3 bases and the V segment lost 2 bases, leaving 13 bases of the junction unmatched. The CDR3 loop spans 17 amino acids. The CDR3 DNA sequence: TGCAGTGCTAGAACCCCCGGGACTAGCTTCGAAAAAGAGACCCAGTACTTC. Translation: CSARTPGTSFEKETQYF.

The V call is TRBV28, the J call TRBJ2-5, with 12 bases fitting TRBD2. This CDR3 is built from 15 residues. The trim removed 3 bases at V and 4 bases at J, leaving 3 bases unmatched. Germline CDR1 is MDHEN and CDR2 is SYDVKM. The CDR3 DNA follows: TGTGCCAGCAGTTTCGGACTAGCGGGGAGAGAGACCCAGTACTTC. Its protein is CASSFGLAGRETQYF.

In its sample, this clonotype was seen a few times. The chain joins TRBV2 to TRBJ2-5; no reliable D call. The V gene lost 1 base and the J gene lost 5 bases, with 11 bases spanning the gap. This CDR3 is 14 amino acids long. Germline assignment: CDR1 SNHLY and CDR2 FYNNEI. The CDR3 region has the DNA TGTGCCAGCAGTGAAGAGGTTTCTAGGGAGACCCAGTACTTC. Translating it yields CASSEEVSRETQYF.

This clonotype was observed a handful of times. The chain recombines TRBV12-3 or TRBV12-4 with TRBJ2-1; TRBD1 aligns across 12 bases. The CDR3 length is 16 residues. With V trimmed by 6 bases and J by 2 bases, 5 bases remained unmatched. The CDR3 protein is CASRPGDRGPYNEQFF. The CDR3 DNA reads as TGTGCCAGCAGACCCGGGGACAGGGGGCCCTACAATGAGCAGTTCTTC.

This clonotype was counted a few times. CDR3 region: CASSLTENYEQYF. The CDR3 DNA is TGTGCCAGCAGCTTAACAGAGAATTACGAGCAGTACTTC. The chain links TRBV7-2 to TRBJ2-7; D is unresolved. The germline V gene has CDR1 SGHTA and CDR2 FQGNSA. V was clipped by 2 bases and J by 4 bases, with 9 bases between them. The CDR3 is 13 residues long.

The chain recombines TRBV7-9 with TRBJ1-1; D unclear. The CDR3 length is 12 residues. Germline assignment: CDR1 SEHNR and CDR2 FQNEAQ (reference sequence). The V and J ends lost 5 bases and 8 bases respectively, with 12 bases between them. The CDR3 DNA reads TGTGCCAGCAGCCCGCTCATTCTAGAAGCTTTCTTT. Its protein product is CASSPLILEAFF.

The sample holds a few counts of this clonotype. The rearrangement links TRBV12-3 or TRBV12-4 to TRBJ1-5; the D is unclear. Trimming cost V 3 bases and J 1 base, with 16 bases left between them. This CDR3 is 17 amino acids long. CDR3 region: CASSFSPISSSNQPQHF. For the CDR3, the DNA is TGTGCCAGCAGTTTTTCCCCCATCTCGTCGAGCAATCAGCCCCAGCATTTT.

This chain uses TRBV28 with TRBJ1-2; a possible D gene is TRBD1 (5 bases). CDR3 size: 16 residues. Between the trimmed V and J ends, which lost 11 bases and 8 bases, there was a span of 30 bases. The germline V gene has CDR1 MDHEN and CDR2 SYDVKM. The CDR3 region is CASKRGDGEGTRGYTF. The CDR3 DNA is TGTGCCTCGAAAAGAGGGGACGGGGAAGGAACTAGAGGCTACACCTTC.

This chain uses TRBV6-2 or TRBV6-3 with TRBJ2-7; perhaps TRBD2 as D (6 bases). The CDR3 has 16 amino acids. The V and J ends lost 6 bases and 0 bases respectively, with 18 bases between them. Germline CDR1 reads MNHEY; CDR2 reads SVGEGT. In DNA form, the CDR3 reads TGTGCCAGCAGAAACCCCGAAGGAGGGATCTCCTACGAGCAGTACTTC. Protein product: CASRNPEGGISYEQYF.

V and J are TRBV6-5 and TRBJ1-4; tentative D call: TRBD1 (6 bases). Germline V gene lookup returns CDR1 MNHEY and CDR2 SVGAGI. The CDR3 is made up of 14 amino acids. V lost 3 bases, J lost 6 bases, and 11 bases lay in between. The CDR3 is CASSYLSGDEKLFF. CDR3 bases: TGTGCCAGCAGTTATCTTTCAGGGGATGAAAAACTGTTTTTT.

This chain joins TRBV7-2 and TRBJ2-4; D is unclear. CDR1 SGHTA and CDR2 FQGNSA come from the germline V gene. This CDR3 has 14 amino acids. Trimming removed 1 base from V and 4 bases from J, with 8 bases in between. This CDR3 reads CASSLERSKNIQYF. CDR3 in DNA: TGTGCCAGCAGCTTAGAGCGCTCGAAAAACATTCAGTACTTC.

In this sample, this clonotype turned up a few times. V and J are TRBV7-8 and TRBJ2-3; a weak D match, TRBD2 (6 bases). V lost 5 bases, J lost 0 bases, and 15 bases lay in between. The CDR3 contains 16 residues. Germline CDR1 is SGHVS and CDR2 is FQNEAQ. CDR3 nucleotides: TGTGCCAGCAGCCCCCGACTAGGAGCTAGCACAGATACGCAGTATTTT. Its translation is CASSPRLGASTDTQYF.

This chain uses TRBV28 with TRBJ2-1; D remains ambiguous. The CDR3 consists of 15 residues. The germline V and J ends were trimmed by 1 base and 0 bases, with 7 bases remaining between them. Germline assignment: CDR1 MDHEN and CDR2 SYDVKM. The CDR3 bases are TGTGCCAGCAGTTTATATGCCAGCTCCTACAATGAGCAGTTCTTC. Translating gives CASSLYASSYNEQFF.

The chain uses TRBV9 and TRBJ2-1, with 9 bases lining up with TRBD2. In germline, CDR1 is SGDLS, CDR2 YYNGEE. The CDR3 consists of 16 residues. The J segment lost 7 bases and the V segment lost 3 bases, leaving 11 bases of the junction unmatched. This CDR3 is CASSAPLAGGLNEQFF. CDR3 nucleotides: TGTGCCAGCAGCGCCCCACTAGCGGGTGGCTTGAATGAGCAGTTCTTC.

This clonotype was counted at least ten times. The gene calls are TRBV10-3 and TRBJ2-3, with 7 bases aligning to TRBD2. The V and J ends lost 6 bases and 4 bases, in that order; junction bases with no gene match: 10. The CDR3 loop spans 15 amino acids. The germline gives CDR1 ENHRY, CDR2 SYGVKD. Here the CDR3 reads CAISWTRNVPDTQYF. Here the CDR3 DNA reads TGTGCCATCAGCTGGACTAGGAACGTACCAGATACGCAGTATTTT.